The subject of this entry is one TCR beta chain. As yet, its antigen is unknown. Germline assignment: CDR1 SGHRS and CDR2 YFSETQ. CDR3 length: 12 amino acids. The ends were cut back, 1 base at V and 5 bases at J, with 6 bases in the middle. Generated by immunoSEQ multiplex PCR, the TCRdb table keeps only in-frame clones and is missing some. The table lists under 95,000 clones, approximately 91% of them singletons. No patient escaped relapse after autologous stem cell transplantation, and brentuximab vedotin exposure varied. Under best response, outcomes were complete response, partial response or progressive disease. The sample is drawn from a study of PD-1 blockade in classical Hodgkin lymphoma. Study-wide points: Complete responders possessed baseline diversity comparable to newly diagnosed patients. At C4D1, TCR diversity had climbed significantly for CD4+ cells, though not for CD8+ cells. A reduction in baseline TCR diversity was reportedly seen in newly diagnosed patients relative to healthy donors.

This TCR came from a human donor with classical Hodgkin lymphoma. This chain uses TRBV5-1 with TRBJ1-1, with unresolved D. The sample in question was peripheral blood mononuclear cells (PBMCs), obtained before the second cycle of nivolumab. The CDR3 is CASSLQGTEAFF. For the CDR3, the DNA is TGCGCCAGCAGCTTGCAAGGGACTGAAGCTTTCTTT. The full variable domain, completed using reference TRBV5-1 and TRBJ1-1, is KAGVTQTPRYLIKTRGQQVTLSCSPISGHRSVSWYQQTPGQGLQFLFEYFSETQRNKGNFPGRFSGRQFSNSRSEMNVSTLELGDSALYLCASSLQGTEAFFGQGTRLTVV.